This entry describes one T cell receptor beta chain. Its antigen is unknown. Base qualities are not recorded, but no much larger clone differs from it by a single base. The CDR3 regions of human TCRbeta chains were analyzed by immunosequencing. The paper's processing steps were these. Repertoire TCRs were checked for matches against a reference library of SARS-CoV-2-specific TCRs that had been generated using the MIRA antigen-specificity platform. Breadth was defined as the fraction of unique TCRs that were SARS-CoV-2-associated, and depth was defined as the fraction of total T cells that were SARS-CoV-2-associated. Each spike-specific TCR was assigned to its reactive spike region and to a CD4 or CD8 class using the MIRA data. Log10-transformed breadth and depth values were compared by one-way ANOVA with Sidak's multiple comparisons tests. As stored in TCRdb, this immuneACCESS dataset retains in-frame rearrangements with V and J assigned. A fraction of the clones does not appear; measured against another copy, unresolved V genes explain less than half of the discrepancy, and the remainder lacks a known reason. V, J and clone size are those of that table, while D and trimming were read from the DNA. The sample contains 160,000 or so clones, approximately 90% of them found a single time. The ten biggest clones cover under 8% of the sample.

The entry originates in a study of T cell responses to AZD1222 COVID-19 vaccine (dated by TCRdb to the early 2020s). About the study as a whole: TCR sequencing was performed for fewer than 250 trial participants, of whom 200 to 210 were given two doses of AZD1222 and about 25 were given two doses of MenACWY control vaccine. Trial participants were enrolled into age subgroups of 18-55, 56-69 and 70-plus years, which contained 148, 28 and 57 TCR-sequenced participants, respectively. Study-wide conclusions, independent of this receptor: Conclusions about previously exposed vaccinees are limited, since just five or six AZD1222 recipients were seropositive for SARS-CoV-2 at baseline. Vaccine-associated CD4 TCRs spanned the whole spike protein, with dominant responses in regions 160-218 and 743-854. Most participants were white British and females outnumbered males, and the authors suggested that clonal diversity may have been underestimated. Because no day 14 peak-response samples were available, the repertoires could be characterized only after the peak T cell response. The 56-69-year group was small, and its depth increase did not reach significance, likely because of low power. A significant rise in spike-specific TCR breadth and depth was observed after two AZD1222 doses relative to day 0 and relative to MenACWY recipients. Epitopes outside the regions mutated in the B.1.351 and B.1.1.7 variants were reportedly recognized by nearly half of the unique spike-specific TCRs.

The intended sense of this specimen's time point label: sample from adult after SARS-CoV-2 infection, after symptom onset. Two convalescent COVID-19 patients, sampled after symptom onset from adults with prior SARS-CoV-2 infection, were also TCR-sequenced for comparison. This clonotype was obtained from an adult who had recovered from COVID-19. The sample consisted of peripheral blood, taken after recovery from COVID-19.

The bases read TGTGCCAGCAGCTTACTCGGGACCCCGGGGGGCTACACCTTC. It translates as CASSLLGTPGGYTF. The chain joins TRBV7-3 to TRBJ1-2, and perhaps TRBD1 as D gene, on 5 matching bases. Measured from the cysteine to the phenylalanine, the CDR3 is 14 residues long. Only the CDR3 portion is preserved as DNA: 42 bases, with reading frame beginning at the first base. CDR1 SGHTA and CDR2 FQGTGA are derived from the germline V gene. V was cut back by 2 bases and J by 8 bases, leaving a gap of 15 bases between them.